A single sample is the source of the 10 T cell receptor beta chains below, sequenced in a study of blood T cell repertoires in COVID-19. Generated by immunoSEQ multiplex PCR, the TCRdb table keeps only in-frame clones and is missing some. This table has roughly 80,000 clones, about three quarters appearing once. What was sequenced was peripheral blood. The receptors were gathered from a human donor in a cohort sampled during active COVID-19.

This clone is a singleton in its sample. V usage is TRBV5-1 and J usage is TRBJ1-6; weak D call: TRBD1 (5 bases). CDR1 is SGHRS and CDR2 is YFSETQ in the germline V gene. Trimming took 7 bases from V and 7 from J, leaving 15 bases between them. This CDR3 comprises 14 residues. CDR3 loop: CASRLDSLNSPLHF. As DNA, the CDR3 is TGCGCCAGCCGCCTAGACAGCCTAAATTCACCCCTCCACTTT.

The genes are TRBV23-1 and TRBJ1-2; D not resolved. TRBV23-1 is placed among ORFs of uncertain function. The CDR3 spans 9 residues. The V and J ends lost 8 bases and 7 bases respectively, with 5 bases between them. The CDR3 is CASRFGYTF. CDR3 nucleotides: TGCGCCAGCCGTTTTGGCTACACCTTC.

The chain joins TRBV6-5 to TRBJ1-6; the D gene is possibly TRBD1 (6 bases). CDR1 and CDR2 (germline): MNHEY, SVGAGI. V was shortened by 0 bases and J by 9 bases, with 15 bases between the two germline ends. There are 16 residues in the CDR3. CDR3 in DNA: TGTGCCAGCAGTTACTCCAAACGTACAGGGATTTCACCCCTCCACTTT. Its protein is CASSYSKRTGISPLHF.

The chain links TRBV6-1 to TRBJ2-3; 7 bases align to TRBD1. The V segment lost 4 bases and the J segment 4 bases; nucleotides outside the gene matches: 11. CDR1 MNHNS and CDR2 SASEGT come from the germline V gene. This CDR3 comprises 16 residues. CDR3 nucleotide sequence: TGTGCCAGCAGTGGATACCGGGACAGCGCCGCAGATACGCAGTATTTT. Its translation: CASSGYRDSAADTQYF.

This chain connects TRBV7-2 to TRBJ2-2, with no clear D. V dropped 2 bases and J dropped 1 base, with 8 bases sitting between them. The V gene's germline CDR1 is SGHTA and CDR2 FQGNSA. The CDR3 is 15 residues long. CDR3 protein: CASSLNPGNTGELFF. CDR3 sequence (DNA): TGTGCCAGCAGCTTAAATCCGGGGAACACCGGGGAGCTGTTTTTT.

The chain joins TRBV15 to TRBJ2-3; 8 bases match TRBD1. The CDR3 covers 14 residues. Germline loops: CDR1 LNHNV, CDR2 YYDKDF (reference sequence). V was clipped by 3 bases and J by 4 bases; unmatched bases: 3. The CDR3: CATSRDRAADTQYF. The CDR3 DNA follows: TGTGCCACCAGCAGGGACAGGGCCGCAGATACGCAGTATTTT.

The chain recombines TRBV5-1 with TRBJ2-7; 9 bases are shared with TRBD1. The V segment lost 1 base and the J segment 6 bases; nucleotides outside the gene matches: 11. Germline V lookup: CDR1 SGHRS, CDR2 YFSETQ. The CDR3 covers 16 residues. This CDR3 reads CASSLYPGQGGSEQYF. CDR3 nucleotides: TGCGCCAGCAGCTTGTACCCGGGACAGGGAGGATCCGAGCAGTACTTC.

CDR3 bases: TGTGCCAGCAGTTTACGACTTGATTCCTACGAGCAGTACTTC. It codes for CASSLRLDSYEQYF. The V and J genes are TRBV6-2 or TRBV6-3 and TRBJ2-7; D call uncertain. The CDR3 spans 14 residues. CDR1 MNHEY and CDR2 SVGEGT come from the germline V gene. V shed 4 bases and J shed 1 base, with 11 bases lying between them.

The V gene is TRBV6-5, the J gene TRBJ2-1, with 7 bases matching TRBD2. CDR1 and CDR2 from the germline V gene are MNHEY and SVGAGI. V was pared by 8 bases and J by 3 bases, with 4 bases of the junction left unmatched. This CDR3 has 13 amino acids. CDR3 loop: CASSGGHYNEQFF. The DNA for the CDR3 is TGTGCCAGCTCGGGGGGTCACTACAATGAGCAGTTCTTC.

The genes are TRBV5-1 and TRBJ1-1; 10 bases fit TRBD1. The length of the CDR3 is 14 residues. V shed 1 base and J 8 bases; nucleotides not matched to a gene: 5. The germline CDR1 and CDR2 sequences are SGHRS and YFSETQ. The DNA of the CDR3 is TGCGCCAGCAGCTTGTTTCAGACAGGGGGCGAAGCTTTCTTT. Translating gives CASSLFQTGGEAFF.